This T cell receptor (beta chain) is from a study of T-cell memory formation after mild COVID-19. Study-level points and caveats: Detection of some responders pre-infection suggested pre-existing cross-reactive memory T cells participated.

The germline gives CDR1 DFQATT, CDR2 SNEGSKA (reference sequence). The CDR3 consists of 18 residues. V shed 4 bases and J 1 base; nucleotides not matched to a gene: 16. From 5'RACE with constant-segment primers came TCR alpha and TCR beta cDNA libraries that carried sample barcodes and UMIs. TCRdb recomputed calls from the 5' RACE reads with MiXCR, one row per CDR3 protein. The sample lists 220,000 or so distinct CDR3 sequences; roughly 10% were seen once. This clonotype was seen a handful of times. Its antigen is unidentified. This TCR came from a young man who had mild COVID-19 (a few samples of this study predate the infection). Cell type and time point are not known. The V call is TRBV20-1, the J call TRBJ1-5, with 7 bases fitting TRBD1. The sequenced sample consisted of PBMCs or a T cell subset sorted from them (not recorded which). The CDR3 is CSANSGRGSLLSNQPQHF. The CDR3 DNA reads as TGCAGTGCTAACTCGGGCAGGGGGTCACTTCTGAGCAATCAGCCCCAGCATTTT.